Below, 26 T cell receptor beta chains from the same sample are listed, as sequenced in a study of T cell responses to AZD1222 COVID-19 vaccine. Here immunoSEQ multiplex PCR was the method, and the copy in TCRdb shows in-frame clones only, minus some. This table holds approximately 80,000 clones, around 93% found once. Here the sequenced sample was peripheral blood, taken 28 days after the second AZD1222 dose. Every receptor here comes from an adult who received the AZD1222 COVID-19 vaccine.

The genes are TRBV5-6 and TRBJ2-4; D unclear. The CDR3 contains 17 residues. Germline assignment: CDR1 SGHDT and CDR2 YYEEEE. Trimming took 1 base from V and 1 from J, leaving 15 bases between them. The CDR3 sequence is CASSLIQLMGAKNIQYF. CDR3 DNA: TGTGCCAGCAGCTTGATTCAGCTAATGGGGGCCAAAAACATTCAGTACTTC.

The chain links TRBV18 to TRBJ2-7, with TRBD2 identical over 9 bases. V was clipped by 3 bases and J by 3 bases; unmatched bases: 9. Germline CDR1 and CDR2: KGHSH and LQKENI. The CDR3 covers 16 residues. The CDR3 is CASSPFGSGSFYEQYF. The CDR3 DNA sequence: TGTGCCAGCTCACCGTTTGGTAGCGGGAGTTTCTACGAGCAGTACTTC.

V is TRBV19 and J is TRBJ2-7; D is unresolved. Germline V gene sequence: CDR1 LNHDA, CDR2 SQIVND (reference sequence). Trimming pared 6 bases from V and 0 bases from J, leaving 12 bases between. CDR3 length: 14 amino acids. CDR3 residues: CASRMSGSSYEQYF. As DNA, the CDR3 is TGTGCCAGTAGGATGAGTGGTAGCTCCTACGAGCAGTACTTC. Based on the CDR3 plus reference TRBV19 and TRBJ2-7, the full variable domain is DGGITQSPKYLFRKEGQNVTLSCEQNLNHDAMYWYRQDPGQGLRLIYYSQIVNDFQKGDIAEGYSVSREKKESFPLTVTSAQKNPTAFYLCASRMSGSSYEQYFGPGTRLTVT.

The V gene is TRBV28, the J gene TRBJ1-4, with D possibly matching TRBD1 (6 bases). V lost 7 bases and J 8 bases, leaving 20 bases between the germline ends. Germline V gives CDR1 MDHEN, CDR2 SYDVKM. The CDR3 runs 15 residues. CDR3 amino acids: CASMGAGKSWEKLFF. CDR3 bases: TGTGCCAGCATGGGGGCGGGGAAGTCTTGGGAAAAACTGTTTTTT. Full variable domain (missing parts from reference TRBV28 and TRBJ1-4): DVKVTQSSRYLVKRTGEKVFLECVQDMDHENMFWYRQDPGLGLRLIYFSYDVKMKEKGDIPEGYSVSREKKERFSLILESASTNQTSMYLCASMGAGKSWEKLFFGSGTQLSVL.

The V gene is TRBV6-5, the J gene TRBJ1-1; D is ambiguous. The V and J ends lost 2 bases and 3 bases respectively, with 10 bases between them. The CDR3 spans 14 residues. Germline V gives CDR1 MNHEY, CDR2 SVGAGI. In DNA form, the CDR3 reads TGTGCCAGCAGTTACCGAGAAATCCACACTGAAGCTTTCTTT. Translating it yields CASSYREIHTEAFF.

V usage is TRBV6-5 and J usage is TRBJ2-1; TRBD2 matches 10 bases. The germline V gene encodes CDR1 MNHEY and CDR2 SVGAGI. The ends lost 2 bases at V and 10 bases at J; junction bases unmatched: 8. The CDR3 length is 15 residues. CDR3 sequence: CASSYEASGSGEQFF. In DNA form, the CDR3 reads TGTGCCAGCAGTTACGAGGCTAGCGGGAGCGGGGAGCAGTTCTTC.

The V call is TRBV19, the J call TRBJ2-2; tentatively, D is TRBD2 (5 bases). This CDR3 comprises 12 residues. Between the trimmed V and J ends, which lost 6 bases and 3 bases, there was a span of 5 bases. Germline V lookup: CDR1 LNHDA, CDR2 SQIVND (reference sequence). Here the CDR3 reads CASRRDTGELFF. As DNA, the CDR3 is TGTGCCAGTAGGAGGGACACCGGGGAGCTGTTTTTT.

A single count supports this clone. The chain combines TRBV5-5 with TRBJ2-5, with 8 bases lining up with TRBD1. The CDR3 totals 15 residues. The V gene's germline CDR1 is SGHKS and CDR2 YYEKEE (reference sequence). The trim removed 4 bases at V and 2 bases at J, leaving 7 bases unmatched. CDR3 protein: CASSGFGTGQETQYF. The CDR3 DNA sequence: TGTGCCAGCAGCGGATTCGGGACAGGACAAGAGACCCAGTACTTC.

The chain's CDR3 is CASSSPRDGNYGYTF. The CDR3 DNA is TGTGCCAGCAGTTCTCCTCGGGACGGTAACTATGGCTACACCTTC. The chain uses TRBV6-5 and TRBJ1-2; D perhaps matches TRBD1 (5 bases). This CDR3 region has 15 residues. V was shortened by 4 bases and J by 1 base, with 13 bases between the two germline ends. CDR1 MNHEY and CDR2 SVGAGI come from the germline V gene.

This chain connects TRBV7-9 to TRBJ1-5, with D unresolved. This CDR3 region has 13 residues. Germline V gene data show CDR1 as SEHNR and CDR2 as FQNEAQ (reference sequence). With 3 bases removed from V and 5 bases from J, the gap between germline ends came to 8 bases. CDR3 amino acids: CASSFGSHQPQHF. For the CDR3, the DNA is TGTGCCAGCAGCTTTGGGTCCCATCAGCCCCAGCATTTT.

The chain joins TRBV28 to TRBJ2-7; D not certain. The CDR3 loop spans 12 amino acids. V dropped 6 bases and J dropped 3 bases, with 9 bases sitting between them. Germline-derived CDR1 and CDR2 are MDHEN and SYDVKM. The CDR3 nucleotides are TGTGCCAGCAGACCTAGAGACTACGAGCAGTACTTC. It yields the protein CASRPRDYEQYF.

The genes are TRBV2 and TRBJ1-1; TRBD1 aligns across 7 bases. This CDR3 is 14 amino acids long. Germline CDR1 is SNHLY and CDR2 is FYNNEI. J gave up 5 bases and V 7 bases, and 10 bases lay outside the gene matches. In DNA, the CDR3 is TGTGCCAGCAAAATTGGCAGGGGGGGGACTGAAGCTTTCTTT. Its protein is CASKIGRGGTEAFF.

The chain links TRBV28 to TRBJ1-2, with TRBD1 matching over 9 bases. The CDR3 has 15 residues. V lost 2 bases to trimming and J lost 4 bases; unmatched junction nucleotides: 5. CDR1 and CDR2 (germline): MDHEN, SYDVKM. Here the CDR3 DNA reads TGTGCCAGCAGTTTAGGGGGACAGGGCGTCTATGGCTACACCTTC. Encoded protein: CASSLGGQGVYGYTF.

The sample holds one count of this clone. V is TRBV19 and J is TRBJ2-7; 9 bases are shared with TRBD1. CDR1 and CDR2 from the germline V gene are LNHDA and SQIVND (reference sequence). The V and J ends lost 3 bases and 3 bases, in that order; junction bases with no gene match: 3. This CDR3 is built from 14 residues. This chain's CDR3 is CASSISTGGYEQYF. The CDR3 bases are TGTGCCAGTAGTATTTCGACAGGGGGCTACGAGCAGTACTTC.

The CDR3 region is CASSQDHQGGYEQYF. The DNA for the CDR3 is TGTGCCAGCAGCCAAGATCATCAAGGGGGTTACGAGCAGTACTTC. This chain connects TRBV3-1 (or the pseudogene TRBV3-2) to TRBJ2-7; a possible D gene is TRBD1 (6 bases). This CDR3 is 15 amino acids long. V was shortened by 0 bases and J by 4 bases, with 13 bases between the two germline ends. Germline assignment: CDR1 LGHDT and CDR2 YNNKEL (reference sequence).

The chain has TRBV13 and TRBJ2-5; D is possibly TRBD2 (6 bases). The CDR3 loop spans 15 amino acids. V shed 1 base and J shed 2 bases, with 11 bases lying between them. Germline V gene data show CDR1 as PRHDT and CDR2 as FYEKMQ (reference sequence). CDR3 nucleotides: TGTGCCAGCAGCTTAGCGGGACTGACACAAGAGACCCAGTACTTC. It is translated as CASSLAGLTQETQYF.

V is TRBV29-1 and J is TRBJ2-1; perhaps TRBD2 as D (5 bases). The germline gives CDR1 SQVTM, CDR2 ANQGSEA. CDR3 length: 14 residues. Trimming took off 4 bases at V and 1 base at J, with 11 bases between the two ends. DNA of the CDR3: TGCAGCGTTGTGGGTGGGGAGTCCTACAATGAGCAGTTCTTC. Its protein is CSVVGGESYNEQFF.

The chain recombines TRBV11-1 with TRBJ2-3, with D maybe TRBD2 (6 bases). This CDR3 region has 16 residues. The ends were cut back, 2 bases at V and 2 bases at J, with 14 bases in the middle. Germline CDR1 SGHAT, CDR2 FQDESV (reference sequence). In DNA, the CDR3 is TGTGCCAGCAGCTTACTCCTAGCGAAAGACACAGATACGCAGTATTTT. Translating it yields CASSLLLAKDTDTQYF.

This chain links TRBV6-1 with TRBJ1-5, with D unclear. This CDR3 contains 14 residues. Germline CDR1 is MNHNS and CDR2 is SASEGT. The V end lost 2 bases, the J end lost 7 bases, and 12 bases lay between the germline ends. The CDR3 loop reads CASSERGDYQPQHF. In DNA, the CDR3 is TGTGCCAGCAGTGAAAGAGGTGACTACCAGCCCCAGCATTTT.

The V and J genes are TRBV2 and TRBJ1-1; D is perhaps TRBD1 (5 bases). Germline V gene lookup returns CDR1 SNHLY and CDR2 FYNNEI. Trimming pared 0 bases from V and 6 bases from J, leaving 11 bases between. The CDR3 is 14 amino acids. CDR3 sequence: CASSEAQGRAEAFF. The DNA for the CDR3 is TGTGCCAGCAGTGAAGCGCAGGGAAGGGCTGAAGCTTTCTTT.

This clone was seen once. V is TRBV5-5 and J is TRBJ1-3, with D perhaps TRBD1 (5 bases). CDR3 size: 16 residues. Deletions cut 1 base from V and 2 bases from J, with 13 bases between. Germline loops: CDR1 SGHKS, CDR2 YYEKEE (reference sequence). CDR3 DNA sequence: TGTGCCAGCAGCTTGATGGGGGAGAAACCTGGAAACACCATATATTTT. It is translated as CASSLMGEKPGNTIYF.

The DNA for the CDR3 is TGTGCCAGCAGCCTCCTAGGACAGAACACTGAAGCTTTCTTT. This encodes CASSLLGQNTEAFF. This chain links TRBV7-2 with TRBJ1-1, with D possibly TRBD1 on 5 matching bases. The V gene's germline CDR1 is SGHTA and CDR2 FQGNSA. V was cut by 5 bases and J by 1 base, with 11 bases left in between. The CDR3 is 14 residues long.

The V call is TRBV3-1 (or the pseudogene TRBV3-2), the J call TRBJ2-3; TRBD1 agrees at 7 bases. In germline, CDR1 is LGHDT, CDR2 YNNKEL (reference sequence). The junction had 10 bases not matched to a gene; V was cut back by 4 bases and J by 0 bases. CDR3 size: 17 residues. The CDR3 reads CASSPPWTGYSTDTQYF. DNA for the CDR3: TGTGCCAGCAGCCCCCCATGGACAGGATACAGCACAGATACGCAGTATTTT.

The rearrangement joins TRBV3-1 (or the pseudogene TRBV3-2) to TRBJ2-7, with TRBD2 matching 8 bases. J was trimmed by 7 bases and V by 2 bases; bases with no gene match: 4. CDR1 LGHDT and CDR2 YNNKEL come from the germline V gene (reference sequence). The CDR3 sequence is 13 residues long. As DNA, the CDR3 is TGTGCCAGCAGCCAAACTAGCGGAGGGGAGCAGTACTTC. It codes for CASSQTSGGEQYF.

The genes are TRBV27 and TRBJ2-7; tentative D call: TRBD1 (5 bases). The V end lost 5 bases, the J end lost 8 bases, and 19 bases lay between the germline ends. Germline V gene sequence: CDR1 MNHEY, CDR2 SMNVEV (reference sequence). This CDR3 has 14 amino acids. The CDR3 sequence: CASSPGDSQQKQYF. The CDR3 coding sequence is TGTGCCAGCAGTCCCGGAGACAGCCAACAGAAGCAGTACTTC.

A few counts support this clone. The rearrangement links TRBV27 to TRBJ1-5; 8 bases fit TRBD1. Germline CDR1 reads MNHEY; CDR2 reads SMNVEV (reference sequence). The CDR3 spans 20 residues. The trim removed 4 bases at V and 2 bases at J, leaving 19 bases unmatched. The CDR3 bases are TGTGCCAGCAGTTACCGGACAGGGAGGATTCCACGGTATGGCAATCAGCCCCAGCATTTT. Translated: CASSYRTGRIPRYGNQPQHF.